The 25 T cell receptor beta chains in this list originate from one sample, sequenced in a study of blood T cell repertoires in COVID-19. The data were produced by immunoSEQ multiplex PCR, yet TCRdb's version contains in-frame clones alone and is incomplete. This table holds approximately 200,000 clones, about 88% found once. Sequenced input: peripheral blood. All receptors come from a man aged 70-80 years with active or convalescent COVID-19.

The rearrangement joins TRBV11-2 to TRBJ2-1; 8 bases map to TRBD2. The germline V gene encodes CDR1 SGHAT and CDR2 FQNNGV. Unmatched junction bases numbered 10, after V lost 5 bases and J lost 10 bases. This CDR3 contains 14 residues. The chain's CDR3 is CASSPSGGLGEQFF. The CDR3 DNA sequence: TGTGCCAGCAGCCCGAGCGGGGGTTTAGGGGAGCAGTTCTTC. Looking up the rest from reference TRBV11-2 and TRBJ2-1 gives the full variable domain: EAGVAQSPRYKIIEKRQSVAFWCNPISGHATLYWYQQILGQGPKLLIQFQNNGVVDDSQLPKDRFSAERLKGVDSTLKIQPAKLEDSAVYLCASSPSGGLGEQFFGPGTRLTVL.

This chain joins TRBV18 and TRBJ2-3, with TRBD1 matching over 7 bases. Germline V CDR1 and CDR2: KGHSH, LQKENI. Trimming took 4 bases from V and 6 from J; bases not matched to a gene: 7. This CDR3 has 14 residues. The CDR3 DNA is TGTGCCAGCTCACGAAAGACAGGGATGGATACGCAGTATTTT. Its translation: CASSRKTGMDTQYF. The variable domain in full, with the rest retrieved from reference TRBV18 and TRBJ2-3, is NAGVMQNPRHLVRRRGQEARLRCSPMKGHSHVYWYRQLPEEGLKFMVYLQKENIIDESGMPKERFSAEFPKEGPSILRIQQVVRGDSAAYFCASSRKTGMDTQYFGPGTRLTVL.

This chain joins TRBV5-8 and TRBJ1-2; weak D call: TRBD1 (6 bases). Trimming removed 3 bases from V and 2 bases from J, with 17 bases in between. Germline assignment: CDR1 SGHTS and CDR2 YDEGEE. CDR3 length: 16 residues. This chain's CDR3 is CASSSVSGGANYGYTF. CDR3 nucleotide sequence: TGTGCCAGCAGCTCGGTGTCGGGGGGCGCGAACTATGGCTACACCTTC.

The gene calls are TRBV10-3 and TRBJ2-1, with 9 bases aligning to TRBD2. CDR3 length: 18 amino acids. The V segment lost 6 bases and the J segment 0 bases; nucleotides outside the gene matches: 12. The germline CDR1 and CDR2 sequences are ENHRY and SYGVKD. CDR3 in DNA: TGTGCCATCAGGGGGGCTGGCGGCGGGGGGGCCTCCTACAATGAGCAGTTCTTC. Encoded protein: CAIRGAGGGGASYNEQFF.

This chain joins TRBV19 and TRBJ2-7, with D maybe TRBD2 (5 bases). Trimming took 3 bases from V and 0 from J, leaving 12 bases between them. The CDR3 runs to 15 residues. The germline gives CDR1 LNHDA, CDR2 SQIVND (reference sequence). The CDR3 loop is CASSMWTGRSYEQYF. The CDR3 nucleotides read TGTGCCAGTAGTATGTGGACTGGACGCTCCTACGAGCAGTACTTC.

The CDR3 reads CASSPRDSYEQYF. The CDR3, as DNA: TGTGCCAGCTCACCACGAGACAGCTACGAGCAGTACTTC. The chain employs TRBV18 and TRBJ2-7, with a tentative D call TRBD1 (5 bases). V gave up 1 base and J gave up 3 bases, with 7 bases separating them. Germline CDR1 KGHSH, CDR2 LQKENI. The CDR3 totals 13 residues. The full variable domain, completed using reference TRBV18 and TRBJ2-7, is NAGVMQNPRHLVRRRGQEARLRCSPMKGHSHVYWYRQLPEEGLKFMVYLQKENIIDESGMPKERFSAEFPKEGPSILRIQQVVRGDSAAYFCASSPRDSYEQYFGPGTRLTVT.

The V gene is TRBV6-6, the J gene TRBJ2-7; TRBD1 agrees at 9 bases. Germline V gene data show CDR1 as MNHNY and CDR2 as SVGAGI (reference sequence). The J segment lost 9 bases and the V segment lost 6 bases, leaving 12 bases of the junction unmatched. This CDR3 has 14 residues. The CDR3 here is CASSPTPQGAGQYF. In DNA form, the CDR3 reads TGTGCCAGCAGCCCTACCCCACAGGGGGCCGGGCAGTACTTC.

The chain carries TRBV7-2 and TRBJ2-5, with 10 bases identical to TRBD2. The germline gives CDR1 SGHTA, CDR2 FQGNSA. The V segment lost 3 bases and the J segment 5 bases; nucleotides outside the gene matches: 9. This CDR3 is 16 amino acids long. The CDR3 bases are TGTGCCAGCAGCTTCTATTTAGCGGGGGGCAGGGAGACCCAGTACTTC. This translates into CASSFYLAGGRETQYF. The complete variable domain, with remaining parts taken from reference TRBV7-2 and TRBJ2-5, reads GAGVSQSPSNKVTEKGKDVELRCDPISGHTALYWYRQSLGQGLEFLIYFQGNSAPDKSGLPSDRFSAERTGGSVSTLTIQRTQQEDSAVYLCASSFYLAGGRETQYFGPGTRLLVL.

The chain couples TRBV19 to TRBJ1-4; 7 bases line up with TRBD1. CDR1 LNHDA and CDR2 SQIVND come from the germline V gene (reference sequence). J was trimmed by 3 bases and V by 6 bases; bases with no gene match: 4. This CDR3 contains 14 residues. The CDR3 nucleotides read TGTGCCAGTAGAACGGGACAGTCTAATGAAAAACTGTTTTTT. It translates to CASRTGQSNEKLFF.

The chain has TRBV2 and TRBJ1-4; perhaps TRBD1 as D (6 bases). V lost 3 bases to trimming and J lost 7 bases, with 6 bases between them. Germline loops: CDR1 SNHLY, CDR2 FYNNEI. This CDR3 region has 12 residues. CDR3 in DNA: TGTGCCAGCAGTGACAGGGGTGAAAAACTGTTTTTT. It specifies CASSDRGEKLFF.

The V gene is TRBV28, the J gene TRBJ2-7; the D is unclear. The ends were cut back, 5 bases at V and 3 bases at J, with 8 bases in the middle. Germline CDR1 is MDHEN and CDR2 is SYDVKM. This CDR3 has 12 residues. The CDR3 sequence: CASSMLSYEQYF. DNA for the CDR3: TGTGCCAGCAGTATGCTCAGCTACGAGCAGTACTTC.

The genes are TRBV3-1 (or the pseudogene TRBV3-2) and TRBJ1-2; 7 nucleotides match TRBD1. Germline V gives CDR1 LGHDT, CDR2 YNNKEL (reference sequence). This CDR3 has 14 amino acids. V dropped 2 bases and J dropped 7; count of bases not matched to a gene: 7. The CDR3 DNA is TGTGCCAGCAGCCAATCAACTCAGGGGGGTGGCTACACCTTC. The encoded protein is CASSQSTQGGGYTF.

The rearrangement uses TRBV7-6 and TRBJ2-7; TRBD2 matches 9 bases. The J segment lost 1 base and the V segment lost 3 bases, leaving 10 bases of the junction unmatched. There are 17 residues in the CDR3. The germline CDR1 and CDR2 sequences are SGHVS and FNYEAQ. The CDR3 is CASSFMGRGGPSYEQYF. The CDR3 DNA sequence: TGTGCCAGCAGCTTTATGGGGCGGGGGGGCCCGTCCTACGAGCAGTACTTC.

The V and J genes are TRBV5-1 and TRBJ1-6; TRBD1 matches at 9 bases. Looked up from germline, CDR1 is SGHRS and CDR2 is YFSETQ. This CDR3 comprises 16 residues. With 4 bases clipped from V and 5 bases from J, the junction kept 7 bases outside the gene matches. The CDR3 coding sequence is TGCGCCAGCAGCAAGGCCGGGACAGGGAATAATTCACCCCTCCACTTT. It translates to CASSKAGTGNNSPLHF.

The chain joins TRBV6-5 to TRBJ2-7; D is undetermined. Trimming removed 0 bases at V and 7 bases at J, with 4 bases between. Germline loops: CDR1 MNHEY, CDR2 SVGAGI. The CDR3 has 11 amino acids. The CDR3 is CASSYSTEQYF. The CDR3 region has the DNA TGTGCCAGCAGTTACTCGACTGAGCAGTACTTC.

The chain joins TRBV7-9 to TRBJ1-4, with 11 bases matching TRBD1. The CDR3 is 16 amino acids. V was pared by 3 bases and J by 7 bases, with 7 bases of the junction left unmatched. Germline-derived CDR1 and CDR2 are SEHNR and FQNEAQ (reference sequence). This CDR3 is CASSFGQGAFFEKLFF. CDR3 in DNA: TGTGCCAGCAGCTTCGGACAGGGGGCTTTTTTTGAAAAACTGTTTTTT.

The J gene is TRBJ1-1, the V gene TRBV5-1; D call uncertain. Germline CDR1 is SGHRS and CDR2 is YFSETQ. This CDR3 contains 15 residues. V dropped 4 bases and J dropped 5 bases, with 18 bases sitting between them. The CDR3 loop is CASSGMGNTGTEAFF. CDR3 DNA sequence: TGCGCCAGCAGCGGAATGGGAAATACGGGGACTGAAGCTTTCTTT.

The rearrangement links TRBV5-1 to TRBJ2-5; D is uncertain. The CDR3 is 12 residues long. V lost 7 bases, J lost 2 bases, and 9 bases lay in between. Germline values: CDR1 SGHRS, CDR2 YFSETQ. The CDR3 reads CASPSRQETQYF. The DNA for the CDR3 is TGCGCCAGCCCCTCGAGGCAAGAGACCCAGTACTTC.

This clone was counted a few times. This chain links TRBV3-1 (or the pseudogene TRBV3-2) with TRBJ1-5; D is ambiguous. V dropped 3 bases and J dropped 3 bases, with 3 bases sitting between them. CDR1 is LGHDT and CDR2 is YNNKEL in the germline V gene (reference sequence). The CDR3 runs to 12 residues. In nucleotides, the CDR3 is TGTGCCAGCAGCCACAACAATCAGCCCCAGCATTTT. It translates to CASSHNNQPQHF.

This CDR3 reads CASSQAGWETQYF. DNA for the CDR3: TGCGCCAGCAGCCAAGCAGGGTGGGAGACCCAGTACTTC. The chain recombines TRBV4-1 with TRBJ2-5; TRBD1 might be the D (5 bases). Germline V gene sequence: CDR1 MGHRA, CDR2 YSYEKL. V lost 1 base, J lost 5 bases, and 8 bases lay in between. The CDR3 consists of 13 residues.

The genes are TRBV6-5 and TRBJ2-7, with D possibly TRBD2 on 6 matching bases. CDR1 and CDR2 from the germline V gene are MNHEY and SVGAGI. V dropped 2 bases and J dropped 4 bases, with 18 bases sitting between them. CDR3 size: 16 residues. The CDR3: CASSYGFSGLNYEQYF. The CDR3 DNA is TGTGCCAGCAGTTACGGTTTCTCGGGACTCAATTACGAGCAGTACTTC.

The chain recombines TRBV7-9 with TRBJ2-5; the D gene is possibly TRBD2 (6 bases). The CDR3 consists of 15 residues. Germline V gene sequence: CDR1 SEHNR, CDR2 FQNEAQ (reference sequence). The V and J ends lost 4 bases and 13 bases respectively, with 25 bases between them. The CDR3 nucleotides are TGTGCCAGCAGCTCCCAGGGAGGTTCGACGGCAAGATCGTACTTC. Translated, it gives CASSSQGGSTARSYF.

The J gene is TRBJ2-2, the V gene TRBV18; D perhaps matches TRBD1 (5 bases). From germline, CDR1 is KGHSH and CDR2 LQKENI. V was pared by 1 base and J by 7 bases, with 16 bases between. This CDR3 region has 16 residues. The CDR3 DNA is TGTGCCAGCTCACCACTGCACAGGACGGGTCACGGGGAGCTGTTTTTT. Its protein is CASSPLHRTGHGELFF.

This CDR3 is CASSPRTNSGELFF. Written as DNA, the CDR3 is TGTGCCAGCAGCCCCCGGACTAACTCTGGGGAGCTGTTTTTT. V gene TRBV9 combines with J gene TRBJ2-2; possibly TRBD2 for D (6 bases). CDR3 size: 14 residues. In germline, CDR1 is SGDLS, CDR2 YYNGEE. V dropped 4 bases and J dropped 8 bases, with 15 bases sitting between them.

This sequence joins TRBV19 and TRBJ2-1; perhaps TRBD2 as D (6 bases). This CDR3 contains 15 residues. Trimming pared 3 bases from V and 6 bases from J, leaving 15 bases between. Germline CDR1 is LNHDA and CDR2 is SQIVND (reference sequence). In DNA, the CDR3 is TGTGCCAGTAGTATGGCTGGAGGGTTGGTCAATGAGCAGTTCTTC. It yields the protein CASSMAGGLVNEQFF.